These T cell receptor beta chains were read from a single sample in a study of PD-L1 blockade in urothelial cancer. Produced via immunoSEQ multiplex PCR; TCRdb's table is partial and in-frame only. Of approximately 55,000 clones in the sample, around 84% were seen once. Sequenced material: PBMCs, taken around atezolizumab (anti-PD-L1) treatment. The source is a man aged 55 to 70 with urothelial cancer. The CDR3 runs from the conserved cysteine through the conserved F or W. Fields, in order: V gene, D gene, clone size, J gene, CDR3 protein, CDR3 DNA. A D gene is named only where the DNA matches it firmly. Rows give clone size only sometimes, using once, few, many, or a class for an expanded clone.

>TRBV5-4|TRBD2|.|TRBJ2-3
CASSLPSGPSTDTQYF
TGTGCCAGCAGCTTACCTAGCGGGCCTAGCACAGATACGCAGTATTTT
>TRBV5-5|TRBD2|.|TRBJ2-7
CASSWGAGGPGYEQYF
TGTGCCAGCAGCTGGGGAGCGGGAGGGCCTGGATACGAGCAGTACTTC
>TRBV9|.|.|TRBJ1-4
CASSALGAANEKLFF
TGTGCCAGCAGCGCCCTTGGGGCAGCTAATGAAAAACTGTTTTTT
>TRBV5-1|.|.|TRBJ2-7
CASSLRGSDEQYF
TGCGCCAGCAGCTTGAGGGGGTCCGACGAGCAGTACTTC
>TRBV18|.|.|TRBJ2-1
CASSPAQTYYNEQFF
TGTGCCAGCTCACCAGCACAGACCTACTACAATGAGCAGTTCTTC
>TRBV11-1|TRBD2|.|TRBJ2-1
CASSLSGIITYNEQFF
TGTGCCAGCAGCTTGAGCGGGATAATCACTTACAATGAGCAGTTCTTC
>TRBV19|.|.|TRBJ2-7
CASSMQAGLSTYEQYF
TGTGCCAGTAGTATGCAAGCGGGTCTATCTACCTACGAGCAGTACTTC
>TRBV7-9|.|.|TRBJ1-2
CASSLVSNYGYTF
TGTGCCAGCAGCTTAGTCTCTAACTATGGCTACACCTTC
>TRBV11-2|TRBD2|.|TRBJ2-7
CASSHGLASSYEQYF
TGTGCCAGCAGCCACGGACTAGCTAGCTCCTACGAGCAGTACTTC
>TRBV25-1|.|.|TRBJ1-2
CASMDTRNGYTF
TGTGCCAGCATGGACACGAGGAATGGCTACACCTTC
>TRBV6-5|.|.|TRBJ1-1
CASSSEAEAFF
TGTGCCAGCAGCTCCGAGGCTGAAGCTTTCTTT
>TRBV5-1|.|once|TRBJ1-5
CASSLGQDKGDQPQHF
TGCGCCAGCAGCTTGGGACAGGACAAGGGAGATCAGCCCCAGCATTTT
>TRBV19|.|.|TRBJ1-1
CASSPWRTNMGTEAFF
TGTGCCAGTAGTCCTTGGCGCACTAATATGGGTACTGAAGCTTTCTTT
>TRBV6-6|.|once|TRBJ2-4
CASSRPGQAIQYF
TGTGCCAGCAGCCGGCCTGGGCAGGCCATTCAGTACTTC
>TRBV7-8|.|few|TRBJ2-1
CASSLAAGTQIYNEQFF
TGTGCCAGCAGCTTAGCCGCCGGGACACAGATATACAATGAGCAGTTCTTC
>TRBV4-2|TRBD2|.|TRBJ2-3
CASSQDGTSGSSTDTQYF
TGTGCCAGCAGCCAAGACGGGACTAGCGGTTCTAGCACAGATACGCAGTATTTT
>TRBV5-4|.|.|TRBJ2-7
CASSLAPGTYEQYF
TGTGCCAGCAGCTTGGCGCCGGGAACCTACGAGCAGTACTTC
>TRBV19|.|.|TRBJ2-5
CASSIEGAKISETQYF
TGTGCCAGTAGTATAGAAGGGGCCAAGATTTCAGAGACCCAGTACTTC
>TRBV4-3|.|.|TRBJ2-1
CASSQAGGSYNEQFF
TGCGCCAGCAGCCAAGCGGGTGGAAGCTACAATGAGCAGTTCTTC
>TRBV18|TRBD2|.|TRBJ2-7
CASSPQGVSGAGYEQYF
TGTGCCAGCTCACCCCAGGGCGTAAGCGGGGCCGGCTACGAGCAGTACTTC
>TRBV7-9|.|once|TRBJ1-6
CASSLAQAYNSPLHF
TGTGCCAGCAGCTTAGCCCAGGCTTATAATTCACCCCTCCACTTT
>TRBV19|.|once|TRBJ1-2
CASSTRESANYGYTF
TGTGCCAGTAGTACCCGGGAATCTGCTAACTATGGCTACACCTTC
>TRBV7-9|TRBD2|.|TRBJ2-3
CASSLTSGRDTQYF
TGTGCCAGCAGCCTGACTAGCGGGAGAGATACGCAGTATTTT
>TRBV14|TRBD1|.|TRBJ2-7
CASSQGQGFEYEQYF
TGTGCCAGCAGCCAAGGACAGGGGTTTGAGTACGAGCAGTACTTC